This TCR beta chain was recorded in a study of blood T cell repertoires in COVID-19. Authors' analysis steps: Estimation of nucleated cell counts was performed using reference gene primer amplification. The assay was immunoSEQ multiplex PCR, and TCRdb's table has in-frame clones only and misses some. V, J and clone size were drawn from that table, and D and trimming were deduced from the DNA. The sample yields 15,000 to 25,000 clones, approximately 95% seen once. Germline-derived CDR1 and CDR2 are SNHLY and FYNNEI. The CDR3 has 14 residues. V lost 7 bases to trimming and J lost 5 bases; unmatched junction nucleotides: 6.

The clonotype comes from a woman aged 50 to 65 with active COVID-19. The sequencing input was peripheral blood. The genes are TRBV2 and TRBJ1-4; 8 bases map to TRBD1. The CDR3 spells CASTQDRVNEKLFF. The DNA of the CDR3 is TGTGCCAGCACCCAGGACAGGGTAAATGAAAAACTGTTTTTT.